This is a list of T cell receptor beta chains from one sample in a study of cytomegalovirus exposure and HLA in healthy donors. Some clones are missing from TCRdb's copy, which holds only in-frame ones; the method was immunoSEQ multiplex PCR. Among some 150,000 clones listed, 60% to 80% were seen once. The sequenced sample was PBMCs. Source of these receptors: a man aged 25-45 years in good health and CMV-seropositive. Both conserved end residues are part of each CDR3. A D gene is named only where the DNA matches it firmly. Clone size, where shown, is once, few, many, or a class for clones that have expanded.

size	V	J	D	CDR3	DNA
NA	TRBV4-1	TRBJ1-3	TRBD1	CASSQTTGGYGNTIYF	TGCGCCAGCAGCCAAACGACAGGGGGCTATGGAAACACCATATATTTT
few	TRBV29-1	TRBJ1-1	NA	CSVDSRNTEAFF	TGCAGCGTTGACTCCAGGAACACTGAAGCTTTCTTT
NA	TRBV19	TRBJ2-1	TRBD2	CASSIPRLAGGDYNEQFF	TGTGCCAGTAGTATCCCCCGACTAGCGGGGGGGGACTACAATGAGCAGTTCTTC
NA	TRBV30	TRBJ2-6	NA	CAWSTGHLSGANVLTF	TGTGCCTGGAGTACGGGACACCTATCTGGGGCCAACGTCCTGACTTTC
NA	TRBV6-5	TRBJ1-2	NA	CASSYWGVPANYGYTF	TGTGCCAGCAGTTACTGGGGGGTCCCAGCTAACTATGGCTACACCTTC
NA	TRBV2	TRBJ1-1	TRBD1	CASRSDRANTEAFF	TGTGCCAGCAGATCGGACAGGGCGAACACTGAAGCTTTCTTT
NA	TRBV5-1	TRBJ2-5	TRBD2	CASSYGSGGAQETQYF	TGCGCCAGCAGCTACGGTAGCGGGGGGGCCCAAGAGACCCAGTACTTC
NA	TRBV30	TRBJ1-3	NA	CAWSPSGNTIYF	TGTGCCTGGAGCCCTTCCGGAAACACCATATATTTT
NA	TRBV5-6	TRBJ2-1	NA	CASSPWRIGGVQFF	TGTGCCAGCAGTCCTTGGAGAATAGGGGGGGTTCAGTTCTTC
once	TRBV7-9	TRBJ1-1	NA	CASSLQGMNTEAFF	TGTGCCAGCAGCTTACAGGGAATGAACACTGAAGCTTTCTTT
few	TRBV5-1	TRBJ2-5	NA	CASSRGTKETQYF	TGCGCCAGCAGCCGCGGAACAAAAGAGACCCAGTACTTC
NA	TRBV6-5	TRBJ1-1	TRBD1	CASSYGQGGKAEAFF	TGTGCCAGCAGTTACGGGCAGGGGGGTAAAGCTGAAGCTTTCTTT
NA	TRBV29-1	TRBJ2-5	NA	CSVILADQETQYF	TGCAGCGTAATCTTGGCAGACCAAGAGACCCAGTACTTC
NA	TRBV5-5	TRBJ2-7	TRBD1	CASSLGETGFEQYF	TGTGCCAGCAGCTTGGGGGAGACAGGGTTCGAGCAGTACTTC
few	TRBV28	TRBJ2-2	NA	CASSMGGNTGELFF	TGTGCCAGCAGTATGGGGGGAAACACCGGGGAGCTGTTTTTT
NA	TRBV7-9	TRBJ2-1	NA	CASSLVLGDEQFF	TGTGCCAGCAGCTTAGTCTTAGGGGATGAGCAGTTCTTC
few	TRBV5-6	TRBJ2-5	TRBD2	CASSISSGSQETQYF	TGTGCCAGCAGCATTTCTAGCGGGAGCCAAGAGACCCAGTACTTC
NA	TRBV19	TRBJ1-5	NA	CASTLLAEGNQPQHF	TGTGCCAGTACCCTCTTGGCCGAGGGTAATCAGCCCCAGCATTTT
NA	TRBV7-3	TRBJ1-6	TRBD1	CASSPRTGVSNSPLHF	TGTGCCAGCAGCCCAAGGACAGGGGTATCAAATTCACCCCTCCACTTT
NA	TRBV4-2	TRBJ1-5	NA	CASSQDAGDNQPQHF	TGTGCCAGCAGCCAAGATGCAGGGGACAATCAGCCCCAGCATTTT
NA	TRBV10-3	TRBJ1-5	NA	CAISESGGNQPQHF	TGTGCCATCAGTGAGTCCGGGGGCAATCAGCCCCAGCATTTT
NA	TRBV9	TRBJ1-1	NA	CASSVERNTEAFF	TGTGCCAGCAGCGTGGAGCGGAACACTGAAGCTTTCTTT
NA	TRBV19	TRBJ1-1	NA	CASIEFTEAFF	TGTGCCAGTATAGAGTTCACTGAAGCTTTCTTT
NA	TRBV9	TRBJ1-3	NA	CAGAVDTIYF	TGTGCCGGGGCGGTTGACACCATATATTTT
NA	TRBV7-6	TRBJ1-6	TRBD1	CASSSFGQGATPLHF	TGTGCCAGCAGCTCCTTCGGACAGGGGGCAACACCCCTCCACTTT
NA	TRBV6-5	TRBJ2-3	NA	CASSYRGDTQYF	TGTGCCAGCAGTTACAGGGGAGATACGCAGTATTTT
NA	TRBV2	TRBJ2-3	NA	CASSGEGADTQYF	TGTGCCAGCAGTGGGGAGGGGGCAGATACGCAGTATTTT
NA	TRBV5-1	TRBJ2-3	TRBD1	CASSLVGQGDTDTQYF	TGCGCCAGCAGCTTGGTGGGACAGGGGGACACAGATACGCAGTATTTT
few	TRBV2	TRBJ1-5	NA	CASVGDGQPQHF	TGTGCCAGCGTCGGGGATGGTCAGCCCCAGCATTTT
NA	TRBV6-1	TRBJ1-4	NA	CASSGPGRLKELFF	TGTGCCTCAAGTGGTCCAGGGAGGCTGAAGGAACTGTTTTTT
NA	TRBV9	TRBJ2-7	NA	CASSALAVSSYEQYF	TGTGCCAGCAGCGCTTTAGCGGTGAGCTCCTACGAGCAGTACTTC
NA	TRBV6-4	TRBJ1-2	NA	CASSRVAGDNYGYTF	TGTGCCAGCAGCCGAGTGGCAGGGGATAACTATGGCTACACCTTC
few	TRBV6-5	TRBJ2-2	TRBD2	CASSLAGGHVGELFF	TGTGCCAGCAGTTTAGCGGGGGGGCATGTCGGGGAGCTGTTTTTT
NA	TRBV6-5	TRBJ1-4	NA	CASSPTATNEKLFF	TGTGCCAGCAGCCCGACAGCGACTAATGAAAAACTGTTTTTT
NA	TRBV13	TRBJ2-2	TRBD2	CASSLSGGTNTGELFF	TGTGCCAGCAGCTTAAGCGGGGGGACGAACACCGGGGAGCTGTTTTTT
NA	TRBV29-1	TRBJ2-7	NA	CSVVGEGTISYEQYF	TGCAGCGTTGTGGGCGAGGGGACAATCAGTTACGAGCAGTACTTC
NA	TRBV9	TRBJ2-3	TRBD1	CASSATGNTDTQYF	TGTGCCAGCAGCGCGACAGGGAACACAGATACGCAGTATTTT
NA	TRBV2	TRBJ1-5	TRBD1	CASSDWDSQHF	TGTGCCAGCAGTGATTGGGACAGCCAGCATTTT
NA	TRBV29-1	TRBJ1-5	TRBD1	CSVGQGANQPQHF	TGCAGCGTGGGACAGGGTGCAAATCAGCCCCAGCATTTT
NA	TRBV29-1	TRBJ1-6	NA	CSVEERLPGVMDSPLHF	TGCAGCGTTGAAGAACGCCTCCCCGGGGTTATGGATTCACCCCTCCACTTT